One sample yielded the 21 T cell receptor beta chains listed below, sequenced in a study of cytomegalovirus exposure and HLA in healthy donors. Use of 60 Vbeta and 13 Jbeta primers characterized the PCR. Sequencing was performed with immunoSEQ multiplex PCR; in TCRdb, only in-frame clones are kept and a portion is missing. This sample has approximately 220,000 clones, with 60% to 85% found just once. Input material: PBMCs. The receptors derive from a man aged 40-55 years in good health and CMV-seronegative.

In DNA form, the CDR3 reads TGTGCCAGCAGCATGGACGGCCTGCGGGCCCAGCATTTT. This sequence encodes CASSMDGLRAQHF. V and J are TRBV7-2 and TRBJ1-5; D gene unclear. The CDR3 covers 13 residues. Trimming removed 5 bases from V and 11 bases from J, with 16 bases in between. Per germline, CDR1 SGHTA and CDR2 FQGNSA.

The V and J genes are TRBV5-1 and TRBJ1-2; D remains ambiguous. Trimming took off 0 bases at V and 8 bases at J, with 11 bases between the two ends. The CDR3 runs 13 residues. CDR1 SGHRS and CDR2 YFSETQ come from the germline V gene. The CDR3 reads CASSLGSMEGYTF. The DNA of the CDR3 is TGCGCCAGCAGCTTGGGCTCGATGGAGGGCTACACCTTC.

The V call is TRBV18, the J call TRBJ2-3, with D tentatively TRBD1 (6 bases). With 1 base removed from V and 4 bases from J, the gap between germline ends came to 9 bases. Germline lookup yields CDR1 KGHSH and CDR2 LQKENI. The CDR3 is 14 residues long. The DNA of the CDR3 is TGTGCCAGCTCACCACTCGCAGGGGCAGATACGCAGTATTTT. This codes for CASSPLAGADTQYF.

The chain combines TRBV7-9 with TRBJ2-7, with 7 bases aligning to TRBD2. The CDR3 covers 15 residues. Losses at the gene ends were 4 bases for V and 4 bases for J; bases not matched to a gene: 10. The V gene's germline CDR1 is SEHNR and CDR2 FQNEAQ (reference sequence). CDR3 protein: CASSSMTSSWYEQYF. CDR3 DNA: TGTGCCAGCAGCTCCATGACTAGCAGTTGGTACGAGCAGTACTTC.

This chain uses TRBV29-1 with TRBJ2-1; TRBD2 aligns across 10 bases. The junction had 9 bases not matched to a gene; V was cut back by 6 bases and J by 7 bases. Germline CDR1 is SQVTM and CDR2 is ANQGSEA. This CDR3 is 14 amino acids long. As DNA, the CDR3 is TGCAGCGTGAGGCTAGCGGGAGTCTGGAATGAGCAGTTCTTC. Protein sequence: CSVRLAGVWNEQFF.

The chain has TRBV7-2 and TRBJ1-3, with no clear D. This CDR3 region has 13 residues. V was pared by 7 bases and J by 3 bases, with 10 bases between. Germline V CDR1 and CDR2: SGHTA, FQGNSA. Here the CDR3 reads CASTRTYGNTIYF. The CDR3 nucleotides read TGTGCCAGCACCCGTACTTATGGAAACACCATATATTTT. Variable domain in full (rest from reference TRBV7-2 and TRBJ1-3): GAGVSQSPSNKVTEKGKDVELRCDPISGHTALYWYRQSLGQGLEFLIYFQGNSAPDKSGLPSDRFSAERTGGSVSTLTIQRTQQEDSAVYLCASTRTYGNTIYFGEGSWLTVV.

The V call is TRBV29-1, the J call TRBJ2-7; 7 nucleotides match TRBD2. The V segment lost 3 bases and the J segment 7 bases; nucleotides outside the gene matches: 6. Germline V lookup: CDR1 SQVTM, CDR2 ANQGSEA. This CDR3 contains 12 residues. DNA of the CDR3: TGCAGCGTTGATGGGGGGGTTGGGGAGCAGTACTTC. Protein sequence: CSVDGGVGEQYF.

This chain connects TRBV27 to TRBJ2-7; the D gene is possibly TRBD1 (6 bases). V was pared by 6 bases and J by 3 bases, with 18 bases between. The CDR3 has 15 residues. The germline V gene encodes CDR1 MNHEY and CDR2 SMNVEV (reference sequence). DNA for the CDR3: TGTGCCAGCAGATTCCAGGGGAATGGCTACTACGAGCAGTACTTC. Amino acid sequence: CASRFQGNGYYEQYF.

This chain connects TRBV9 to TRBJ2-1; 7 positions match TRBD2. After removal of 7 bases from V and 8 bases from J, the junction contained 15 bases not matched to a gene. Germline loops: CDR1 SGDLS, CDR2 YYNGEE. The CDR3 is made up of 15 amino acids. Here the CDR3 DNA reads TGTGCCAGCTCACATCGCCGGGGGGTCGGGGATGAGCAGTTCTTC. Translated: CASSHRRGVGDEQFF.

The gene calls are TRBV15 and TRBJ1-6; D remains ambiguous. The CDR3 contains 15 residues. CDR1 is LNHNV, CDR2 YYDKDF, per germline (reference sequence). V was clipped by 3 bases and J by 9 bases, with 15 bases between them. Written as DNA, the CDR3 is TGTGCCACCAGCAGGAGGGCTACCTTGGGTTCACCCCTCCACTTT. Translation gives CATSRRATLGSPLHF.

This sequence joins TRBV10-2 and TRBJ2-7; TRBD1 matches at 7 bases. Germline V gives CDR1 WSHSY, CDR2 SAAADI. Trimming cost V 3 bases and J 13 bases; bases outside gene matches: 9. This CDR3 is built from 12 residues. In DNA form, the CDR3 reads TGCGCCAGCAGTGAACCCAGACAGGGTATTTACTTC. Its protein is CASSEPRQGIYF.

This clone was detected only once. V and J are TRBV27 and TRBJ2-4; D is perhaps TRBD1 (5 bases). The germline gives CDR1 MNHEY, CDR2 SMNVEV (reference sequence). The CDR3 contains 13 residues. CDR3 protein: CAWQGPAKNIQYF. The CDR3 DNA reads as TGTGCTTGGCAGGGTCCGGCCAAAAACATTCAGTACTTC.

This clone was observed a handful of times. CDR3 region: CASSYTAQANSPLHF. CDR3 coding DNA: TGTGCCAGCAGTTACACGGCACAGGCAAATTCACCCCTCCACTTT. This chain connects TRBV6-5 to TRBJ1-6, with D perhaps matching TRBD1 (5 bases). This CDR3 comprises 15 residues. Per germline, CDR1 MNHEY and CDR2 SVGAGI. Trimming pared 2 bases from V and 7 bases from J, leaving 12 bases between.

This chain joins TRBV7-6 and TRBJ2-1, with 8 bases that match TRBD2. This CDR3 region has 13 residues. V was pared by 5 bases and J by 8 bases, with 5 bases of the junction left unmatched. Germline loops: CDR1 SGHVS, CDR2 FNYEAQ. The CDR3 is CASSPTSAHEQFF. The CDR3 DNA reads as TGTGCCAGCAGCCCGACTAGCGCGCATGAGCAGTTCTTC.

The chain couples TRBV19 to TRBJ2-2, with TRBD2 matching 9 bases. Looked up from germline, CDR1 is LNHDA and CDR2 is SQIVND (reference sequence). The V gene end was trimmed by 6 bases and the J gene end by 8 bases; junction bases not matched to a gene: 7. This CDR3 has 14 residues. As DNA, the CDR3 is TGTGCCAGTAGGGCTAGCGGGATCGGGGGGGAGCTGTTTTTT. It specifies CASRASGIGGELFF.

This clone has only a few counts. V gene TRBV4-1 combines with J gene TRBJ1-1; 7 nucleotides match TRBD1. Germline CDR1 MGHRA, CDR2 YSYEKL. The CDR3 runs to 14 residues. Trimming at V came to 4 bases and at J to 0 bases, leaving 2 bases not matched to a gene. CDR3 loop: CASSRGQLNTEAFF. CDR3 coding DNA: TGCGCCAGCAGCCGGGGACAGCTGAACACTGAAGCTTTCTTT.

This clone was detected only a few times. The CDR3 reads CASSIARGLGEKLFF. CDR3 DNA sequence: TGTGCCAGTAGTATAGCCAGAGGGCTCGGTGAAAAACTGTTTTTT. The chain has TRBV19 and TRBJ1-4; D is unclear. The V end lost 1 base, the J end lost 7 bases, and 13 bases lay between the germline ends. The length of the CDR3 is 15 residues. CDR1 is LNHDA, CDR2 SQIVND, per germline (reference sequence).

The rearrangement joins TRBV6-5 to TRBJ2-3; the match to TRBD2 covers 8 bases. V gave up 4 bases and J gave up 6 bases; unmatched junction bases: 6. The CDR3 is 14 residues long. Germline values: CDR1 MNHEY, CDR2 SVGAGI. The CDR3 protein is CASSFSGSPDTQYF. The CDR3 nucleotides are TGTGCCAGCAGTTTCAGCGGGAGTCCTGATACGCAGTATTTT.

This sequence joins TRBV7-2 and TRBJ2-2; TRBD1 might be the D (6 bases). The CDR3 has 13 residues. Germline V lookup: CDR1 SGHTA, CDR2 FQGNSA. Trimming stripped 5 bases from V and 4 bases from J, with 8 bases between. The CDR3 nucleotides are TGTGCCAGCAGCAGGGGGATCACCGGGGAGCTGTTTTTT. As protein: CASSRGITGELFF.

In this sample, this clone turned up a few times. This chain uses TRBV4-1 with TRBJ1-1; D may be TRBD1 (6 bases). CDR1 MGHRA and CDR2 YSYEKL come from the germline V gene. The CDR3 totals 17 residues. Trimming shortened V by 0 bases and J by 2 bases, and 16 bases separated the two germline ends. The chain's CDR3 is CASSQDRFTGYNTEAFF. As DNA, the CDR3 is TGCGCCAGCAGCCAAGATCGATTTACAGGGTACAACACTGAAGCTTTCTTT.

V gene TRBV7-6 combines with J gene TRBJ2-2; TRBD2 aligns across 14 bases. With 5 bases clipped from V and 4 bases from J, the junction kept 6 bases outside the gene matches. The CDR3 spans 17 residues. Germline assignment: CDR1 SGHVS and CDR2 FNYEAQ. In nucleotides, the CDR3 is TGTGCCAGCAGCCCTCGGACTAGCGGGAGGTTCACCGGGGAGCTGTTTTTT. Translating gives CASSPRTSGRFTGELFF.